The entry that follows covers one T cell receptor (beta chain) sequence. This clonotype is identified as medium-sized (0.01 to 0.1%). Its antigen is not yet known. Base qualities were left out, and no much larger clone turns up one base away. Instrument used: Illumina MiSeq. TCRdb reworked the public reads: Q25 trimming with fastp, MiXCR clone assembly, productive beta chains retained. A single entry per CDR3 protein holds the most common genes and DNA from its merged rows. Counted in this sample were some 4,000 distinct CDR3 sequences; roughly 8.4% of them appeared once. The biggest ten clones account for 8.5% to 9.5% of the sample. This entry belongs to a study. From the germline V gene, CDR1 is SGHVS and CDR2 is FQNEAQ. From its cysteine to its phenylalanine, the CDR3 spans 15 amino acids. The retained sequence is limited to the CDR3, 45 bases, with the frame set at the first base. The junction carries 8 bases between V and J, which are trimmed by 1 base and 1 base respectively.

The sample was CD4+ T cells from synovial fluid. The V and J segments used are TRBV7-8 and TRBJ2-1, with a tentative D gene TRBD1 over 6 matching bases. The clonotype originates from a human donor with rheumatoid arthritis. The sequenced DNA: TGTGCCAGCAGCTTAGGCAGGGGTTCCTACAATGAGCAGTTCTTC. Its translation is CASSLGRGSYNEQFF.